Listed here is a single TCR beta chain. These data originate in a study of blood T cell repertoires in COVID-19. CDR1 is SQVTM, CDR2 ANQGSEA, per germline. Trimming removed 3 bases from V and 1 base from J, with 8 bases in between. The CDR3 length is 13 residues. In the original analysis: Reference gene primer amplification yielded estimated nucleated cell counts. Repertoires were generated with immunoSEQ multiplex PCR, while TCRdb's copy carries only in-frame clones and drops some. That table furnishes V, J and clone size, whereas the DNA furnished D and trimming. The table shows 200,000 to 250,000 clones, with around 80% occurring only once.

The chain links TRBV29-1 to TRBJ2-3; maybe TRBD1 (5 bases). This TCR was recovered from a woman aged 40 to 55 with active or convalescent COVID-19. Sequences were obtained from peripheral blood. Written as DNA, the CDR3 is TGCAGCGTTGACTGGGGCGGCACAGATACGCAGTATTTT. The encoded protein is CSVDWGGTDTQYF.